Below, 4 T cell receptor beta chains from the same sample are listed, as sequenced in a study of T cell responses to AZD1222 COVID-19 vaccine. Here immunoSEQ multiplex PCR was the method, and the copy in TCRdb shows in-frame clones only, minus some. The data show around 130,000 clones, over 90% seen once. This specimen was peripheral blood, taken on day 0 of AZD1222 vaccination. These receptors were collected from an adult in good health.

The chain has TRBV6-1 and TRBJ2-3, with 8 bases fitting TRBD2. V trimming: 2 bases; J trimming: 6 bases; junction bases outside the gene matches: 13. Per the germline V gene, CDR1 is MNHNS and CDR2 is SASEGT. The CDR3 is 17 amino acids. The CDR3 bases are TGTGCCAGCAGTGAAAATCATCTAGCGGGCCCTTTGGATACGCAGTATTTT. It translates to CASSENHLAGPLDTQYF.

This clone has a single count. V is TRBV5-5 and J is TRBJ1-2; D is unclear. Trimming removed 0 bases from V and 1 base from J, with 10 bases in between. Germline CDR1 SGHKS, CDR2 YYEKEE (reference sequence). The length of the CDR3 is 15 residues. The CDR3 DNA is TGTGCCAGCAGCTTGGAAGCTACAGTTAACTATGGCTACACCTTC. It translates to CASSLEATVNYGYTF.

V usage is TRBV27 and J usage is TRBJ1-1; D is perhaps TRBD1 (5 bases). Germline-derived CDR1 and CDR2 are MNHEY and SMNVEV (reference sequence). The CDR3 totals 14 residues. The V end lost 1 base, the J end lost 4 bases, and 10 bases lay between the germline ends. CDR3 sequence (DNA): TGTGCCAGCAGTTTATGGGGTGGGGGCACTGAAGCTTTCTTT. Its translation: CASSLWGGGTEAFF.

The rearrangement uses TRBV9 and TRBJ1-1; D not resolved. CDR3 length: 15 amino acids. The V gene lost 0 bases and the J gene lost 3 bases, with 12 bases spanning the gap. Germline V gene sequence: CDR1 SGDLS, CDR2 YYNGEE. Written as DNA, the CDR3 is TGTGCCAGCAGCGTAGCCTTGGACCGATACACTGAAGCTTTCTTT. Translation: CASSVALDRYTEAFF.